The 2 T cell receptor beta chains below were found in one sample sequenced in a study of Ad26.COV2.S vaccination and SARS-CoV-2 variants. As for treatment: around 19 received Ad26.COV2.S at low or high dose, single or two shots; about five received placebo; per-sample allocation not given. At day 63 after the first vaccine or placebo injection, samples were drawn. Method: immunoSEQ multiplex PCR; TCRdb's copy keeps in-frame clones and lacks some. The repertoire has 250,000 or so clones, roughly nine tenths of them found once; the top ten carry 2.5% to 3.5%. The material sequenced was peripheral blood, taken in a trial of Ad26.COV2.S vaccine versus placebo. The receptors come from a person between 18 and 65 years old who received the Ad26.COV2.S COVID-19 vaccine or a placebo.

The rearrangement uses TRBV9 and TRBJ1-3; D gene unclear. V was pared by 4 bases and J by 4 bases, with 15 bases between. Germline V gene sequence: CDR1 SGDLS, CDR2 YYNGEE. CDR3 length: 15 residues. Here the CDR3 DNA reads TGTGCCAGCAGCCCCCTAGAGGGAGTCGGAAACACCATATATTTT. Residues: CASSPLEGVGNTIYF.

The chain has TRBV7-9 and TRBJ1-4; a possible D gene is TRBD1 (5 bases). The CDR3 length is 15 residues. Trimming removed 4 bases at V and 0 bases at J, with 9 bases between. CDR1 is SEHNR and CDR2 is FQNEAQ in the germline V gene (reference sequence). CDR3 sequence (DNA): TGTGCCAGCAGCTCAAAGGGGTCAACTAATGAAAAACTGTTTTTT. It translates to CASSSKGSTNEKLFF.